The 10 T cell receptor beta chains reported below all come from one sample, sequenced in a study of Ad26.COV2.S vaccination and SARS-CoV-2 variants. Clones were read by immunoSEQ multiplex PCR, and TCRdb kept only the in-frame ones, dropping some. The sample holds about 400,000 clones, 83% seen once. As for treatment: roughly 18 received Ad26.COV2.S at low or high dose, single or two shots; about 5 received placebo; per-sample allocation not given. Collection of the samples took place on day 63 after the first injection of vaccine or placebo. This material consisted of peripheral blood, taken in a trial of Ad26.COV2.S vaccine versus placebo. The receptors stem from a person between 18 and 59 years old who received the Ad26.COV2.S COVID-19 vaccine or a placebo.

The chain joins TRBV6-5 to TRBJ2-7; D may match TRBD1 or TRBD2 (5 bases each). The germline V gene encodes CDR1 MNHEY and CDR2 SVGAGI. This CDR3 has 13 residues. V lost 10 bases and J lost 0, with 13 bases in between. CDR3 loop: CATLGEYSYEQYF. The CDR3 DNA reads TGTGCCACCCTAGGGGAGTACTCCTACGAGCAGTACTTC.

The chain joins TRBV18 to TRBJ2-7, with 14 bases matching TRBD2. There are 18 residues in the CDR3. V lost 1 base, J lost 6 bases, and 11 bases stayed unmatched. Germline V gene lookup returns CDR1 KGHSH and CDR2 LQKENI. CDR3 nucleotide sequence: TGTGCCAGCTCACCACTCCAGTCACGGGGACTAGCGGGAGCCGAGCAGTACTTC. As protein: CASSPLQSRGLAGAEQYF.

This clone was detected only once. This sequence joins TRBV5-1 and TRBJ2-7; TRBD1 is a possible D gene (6 bases). The germline V gene encodes CDR1 SGHRS and CDR2 YFSETQ. This CDR3 region has 13 residues. Trimming stripped 7 bases from V and 3 bases from J, with 14 bases between. The CDR3: CASSQGEIYEQYF. In DNA, the CDR3 is TGCGCCAGCTCACAGGGTGAGATCTACGAGCAGTACTTC.

The chain links TRBV2 to TRBJ2-7; D is uncertain. The CDR3 has 12 residues. V was clipped by 6 bases and J by 5 bases, with 11 bases between them. Germline CDR1 SNHLY, CDR2 FYNNEI. The chain's CDR3 is CASRDNPDEQYF. The CDR3 DNA is TGTGCCAGCAGAGATAACCCAGACGAGCAGTACTTC. The full variable domain, rest sourced from reference TRBV2 and TRBJ2-7, is EPEVTQTPSHQVTQMGQEVILRCVPISNHLYFYWYRQILGQKVEFLVSFYNNEISEKSEIFDDQFSVERPDGSNFTLKIRSTKLEDSAMYFCASRDNPDEQYFGPGTRLTVT.

The chain uses TRBV19 and TRBJ2-7; 10 bases agree with TRBD2. V shed 5 bases and J 2 bases; nucleotides not matched to a gene: 6. The CDR3 totals 15 residues. Per germline, CDR1 LNHDA and CDR2 SQIVND (reference sequence). The CDR3 nucleotides read TGTGCCAGTAGTGCTAGCGGGAGAGCGGCCTACGAGCAGTACTTC. It encodes CASSASGRAAYEQYF.

V is TRBV28 and J is TRBJ2-1; 8 bases agree with TRBD2. Per germline, CDR1 MDHEN and CDR2 SYDVKM. This CDR3 spans 14 amino acids. After removal of 4 bases from V and 6 bases from J, the junction contained 5 bases not matched to a gene. CDR3 nucleotides: TGTGCCAGCAGTTGGGGACTAGGGGGCAATGAGCAGTTCTTC. It yields the protein CASSWGLGGNEQFF.

The V gene is TRBV19, the J gene TRBJ1-1; weak D call: TRBD1 (6 bases). With 2 bases removed from V and 5 bases from J, the gap between germline ends came to 12 bases. The CDR3 consists of 14 residues. Germline lookup yields CDR1 LNHDA and CDR2 SQIVND (reference sequence). The CDR3: CASSIRGSKTEAFF. DNA for the CDR3: TGTGCCAGTAGTATAAGGGGGAGTAAGACTGAAGCTTTCTTT.

The rearrangement uses TRBV7-9 and TRBJ2-7; D might be TRBD1 (6 bases). V lost 4 bases and J 0 bases, leaving 10 bases between the germline ends. Germline V lookup: CDR1 SEHNR, CDR2 FQNEAQ (reference sequence). The CDR3 runs 14 residues. The CDR3 loop is CASSSQGSSYEQYF. CDR3 in DNA: TGTGCCAGCAGCTCACAGGGAAGCTCCTACGAGCAGTACTTC.

CDR3: CATSDLQGPQETQYF. Written as DNA, the CDR3 is TGTGCCACCAGTGATTTGCAGGGTCCTCAAGAGACCCAGTACTTC. The chain is built from TRBV24-1 and TRBJ2-5, with D possibly TRBD1 on 5 matching bases. V was pared by 0 bases and J by 2 bases, with 9 bases between. Germline loops: CDR1 KGHDR, CDR2 SFDVKD. The CDR3 spans 15 residues.

The chain carries TRBV6-5 and TRBJ2-7; D may be TRBD2 (6 bases). Trimming cost V 5 bases and J 0 bases, with 11 bases left between them. The CDR3 has 14 amino acids. CDR1 is MNHEY and CDR2 is SVGAGI in the germline V gene. CDR3 amino acids: CASSRDFDSYEQYF. The CDR3 coding sequence is TGTGCCAGCAGTCGGGACTTCGACTCCTACGAGCAGTACTTC.